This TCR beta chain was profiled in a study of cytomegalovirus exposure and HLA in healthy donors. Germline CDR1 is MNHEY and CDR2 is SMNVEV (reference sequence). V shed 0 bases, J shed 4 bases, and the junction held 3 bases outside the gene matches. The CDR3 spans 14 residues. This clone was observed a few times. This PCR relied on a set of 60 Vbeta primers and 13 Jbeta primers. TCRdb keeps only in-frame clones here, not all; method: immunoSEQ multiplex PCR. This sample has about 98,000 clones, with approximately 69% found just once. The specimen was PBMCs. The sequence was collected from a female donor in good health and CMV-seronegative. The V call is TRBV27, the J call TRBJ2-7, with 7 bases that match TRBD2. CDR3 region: CASSLSGEGYEQYF. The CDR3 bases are TGTGCCAGCAGTTTATCGGGGGAGGGGTACGAGCAGTACTTC.